This section outlines one T cell receptor (beta chain) sequence together with its context. The data derive from a study of blood T cell repertoires in COVID-19. Study details: From T cells, B-cell-depleted T cells, or PBMCs came the material, which was cDNA or gDNA.

The repertoire was sequenced with immunoSEQ multiplex PCR; TCRdb's copy has only in-frame clones and lacks some. The table has 220,000 or so clones, around 83% seen once; the top ten hold less than 7%. Recovered status applied to Cohort 3 donors who had two consecutive negative PCRs. It also applied to those with clearance or with symptom resolution. The CDR3 extends over 15 amino acids. Germline values: CDR1 SEHNR, CDR2 FQNEAQ (reference sequence). V gave up 3 bases and J gave up 6 bases, with 18 bases separating them. The source is a woman between 40 and 50 years old who had recovered from COVID-19. The sample consisted of PBMCs or T cells enriched from blood (not recorded which). The rearrangement joins TRBV7-9 to TRBJ2-7; possible D gene TRBD2, 5 bases. Written as DNA, the CDR3 is TGTGCCAGCAGCTTGGTGGATAGGGAGACGCCCGAGCAGTACTTC. Protein product: CASSLVDRETPEQYF.